The 13 T cell receptor beta chains listed next were all sequenced from one sample in a study of cytomegalovirus exposure and HLA in healthy donors (dated 2017 in TCRdb). Library creation used the immunoSEQ multiplex PCR assay. Imported from immuneACCESS, the table was reduced by TCRdb to in-frame sequences with V and J called. These copies leave out some clones; in studies compared against another copy, an unresolved V gene accounts for under half, and the cause of the remainder is not known. This sample is represented by 250,000 to 300,000 clones; around 90% of them were singletons. The ten largest clones represent approximately 0.34% of the sample. Source material: PBMCs. Source of these receptors: a woman between 18 and 30 years old in good health and CMV-seronegative.

The CDR3 is CASRQTGVNYGYTF. In DNA form, the CDR3 reads TGCGCCAGCCGTCAGACAGGGGTGAACTATGGCTACACCTTC. J is TRBJ1-2 and V is TRBV10-2, with 8 positions matching TRBD1. The germline V gene encodes CDR1 WSHSY and CDR2 SAAADI. Trimming took 8 bases from V and 2 from J; bases not matched to a gene: 7. The CDR3 runs to 14 residues.

The chain couples TRBV10-2 to TRBJ2-7, with 8 bases lining up with TRBD1. CDR1 WSHSY and CDR2 SAAADI come from the germline V gene. Unmatched junction bases numbered 7, after V lost 6 bases and J lost 3 bases. The CDR3 is 14 residues long. CDR3 coding DNA: TGCGCCAGCAGCCCGGACAGGGCATTCTACGAGCAGTACGTC. Its protein is CASSPDRAFYEQYV.

The V call is TRBV5-1, the J call TRBJ2-5; TRBD1 might be the D (6 bases). Trimming removed 3 bases at V and 2 bases at J, with 14 bases between. From germline, CDR1 is SGHRS and CDR2 YFSETQ. The CDR3 has 15 amino acids. The CDR3 is CASSYRDTTQETQYF. CDR3 DNA: TGCGCCAGCAGCTACCGGGACACCACTCAAGAGACCCAGTACTTC.

The chain recombines TRBV13 with TRBJ2-7; TRBD2 matches 15 bases. CDR1 is PRHDT and CDR2 is FYEKMQ in the germline V gene (reference sequence). The J segment lost 5 bases and the V segment lost 6 bases, leaving 5 bases of the junction unmatched. The CDR3 contains 15 residues. The CDR3 region has the DNA TGTGCCAGCAGTCGTGGACTAGCGGGGGGGCACGAGCAGTACGTC. It codes for CASSRGLAGGHEQYV.

The rearrangement uses TRBV4-1 and TRBJ1-4, with D uncertain. This CDR3 region has 15 residues. The germline V gene encodes CDR1 MGHRA and CDR2 YSYEKL. V was shortened by 1 base and J by 10 bases, with 16 bases between the two germline ends. CDR3 bases: TGCGCCAGCAGCCAAGTACCCCCCGAGGGTCGAAAACTGTTTTTT. Amino acids: CASSQVPPEGRKLFF.

The genes are TRBV7-2 and TRBJ1-1, with 8 bases identical to TRBD1. J was trimmed by 4 bases and V by 3 bases; bases with no gene match: 7. Germline loops: CDR1 SGHTA, CDR2 FQGNSA. This CDR3 region has 15 residues. The CDR3 nucleotides are TGTGCCAGCAGCTTGCGGACAGGGCCCCGCACTGAAGCTTTCTTT. This translates into CASSLRTGPRTEAFF.

The V and J genes are TRBV12-2 and TRBJ2-7; the table's D gene call, TRBD1, was not cross checked with the DNA. TRBV12-2 is deemed a pseudogene. The CDR3 contains 17 residues. The CDR3 protein is CASRPKTGVFRSYEQYV. The CDR3 nucleotides are TGTGCAAGTCGCCCAAAGACAGGGGTCTTCCGCTCCTACGAGCAGTACGTC.

CDR3 nucleotide sequence: TGCGCCAGCAGCCAAGTCACCAGTGGGAGCCTATTGGCACCCCTCCACTTT. This sequence encodes CASSQVTSGSLLAPLHF. This sequence joins TRBV4-3 and TRBJ1-6, with D unclear. Germline V gives CDR1 LGHNA, CDR2 YSLEER. V gave up 1 base and J gave up 11 bases, with 21 bases separating them. The CDR3 consists of 17 residues.

This chain joins TRBV5-6 and TRBJ1-5; D is ambiguous. V was shortened by 1 base and J by 1 base, with 6 bases between the two germline ends. Germline lookup yields CDR1 SGHDT and CDR2 YYEEEE. The CDR3 runs 14 residues. The CDR3 coding sequence is TGTGCCAGCAGCTTGTCGTTCAGCAATCAGCCCCAGCATTTT. Protein sequence: CASSLSFSNQPQHF.

V and J are TRBV7-9 and TRBJ2-2; possibly TRBD1 for D (6 bases). CDR3 size: 15 residues. The germline V and J ends were trimmed by 2 bases and 2 bases, with 9 bases remaining between them. Germline values: CDR1 SEHNR, CDR2 FQNEAQ (reference sequence). As DNA, the CDR3 is TGTGCCAGCAGCTTATCAGGGGCTAACACCGGGGAGCTGTTTTTT. The encoded protein is CASSLSGANTGELFF.

This chain links TRBV2 with TRBJ2-2; 9 nucleotides align to TRBD2. Trimming at V came to 4 bases and at J to 7 bases, leaving 7 bases not matched to a gene. There are 15 residues in the CDR3. Germline CDR1 SNHLY, CDR2 FYNNEI. CDR3 DNA: TGTGCCAGCAGTGGGGTTAGCGGGGGTGTCGGGGAGCTGTTTTTT. Protein: CASSGVSGGVGELFF. Complete variable domain (other parts from reference TRBV2 and TRBJ2-2): EPEVTQTPSHQVTQMGQEVILRCVPISNHLYFYWYRQILGQKVEFLVSFYNNEISEKSEIFDDQFSVERPDGSNFTLKIRSTKLEDSAMYFCASSGVSGGVGELFFGEGSRLTVL.

J is TRBJ2-2 and V is TRBV13; 7 nucleotides align to TRBD1. Germline lookup yields CDR1 PRHDT and CDR2 FYEKMQ (reference sequence). Unmatched junction bases numbered 6, after V lost 5 bases and J lost 6 bases. The CDR3 loop spans 14 amino acids. The CDR3 nucleotides read TGTGCCAGCAGCAGGGACAGAGCGGCCGGGGAGCTGTTTTTT. Translated: CASSRDRAAGELFF.

This chain connects TRBV7-9 to TRBJ1-1, with D perhaps matching TRBD1 (5 bases). This CDR3 contains 16 residues. The germline gives CDR1 SEHNR, CDR2 FQNEAQ (reference sequence). The germline V and J ends were trimmed by 5 bases and 0 bases, with 16 bases remaining between them. The CDR3 DNA reads TGTGCCAGCAGCCCTAGGGACTTAGACCTGAACACTGAAGCTTTCTTT. Translation: CASSPRDLDLNTEAFF.